Reported below is one T cell receptor beta chain. The source of the sample is a study of blood T cells in healthy people across ages. V was trimmed by 0 bases and J by 6 bases, leaving 12 bases between them. CDR1 and CDR2 from the germline V gene are SEHNR and FQNEAQ (reference sequence). CDR3 size: 14 residues. For every donor, a draw yielded approximately 9.9 milliliters of peripheral blood. A sample-barcoded 5' primer and a J-beta primer mix were used in a second PCR of roughly 6 to 11 cycles. Per-sample output comprised a minimum of 2.5 million paired-end reads containing CDR3. MiXCR, applied by TCRdb to the 5' RACE reads, yields one record per CDR3 protein. The table has around 1,100,000 distinct CDR3 sequences, 35% to 45% seen once.

The chain links TRBV7-9 to TRBJ2-7, with a possible D match to TRBD1 (5 bases). Sequencing was carried out using blood. The sequence derives from a man between 18 and 29 years old in good health. The CDR3 loop is CASSLATAGLEQYF. In nucleotides, the CDR3 is TGTGCCAGCAGCTTAGCCACTGCAGGGCTCGAGCAGTACTTC.